The 17 T cell receptor beta chains listed next were all sequenced from one sample in a study of T cell repertoires in cytomegalovirus infection. In TCRdb, the reads were re-called with MiXCR into one record per CDR3 protein. Seen here are 250,000 or so distinct CDR3 sequences, approximately 17% observed once, and the top ten hold roughly half. The sequencing input was CD8+ T cells from PBMCs. Receptor source: a human donor in good health (CMV status not recorded). Some clones in this sample may be carry-over from other donors' samples.

This clonotype has more than one count but fewer than ten. Here the CDR3 DNA reads TGTGCCAGCAGTGACAGGGAGGGGATACGCTACGAGCAGTACTTC. This translates into CASSDREGIRYEQYF. The gene calls are TRBV28 and TRBJ2-7; D is perhaps TRBD1 or TRBD2 (7 bases each). Germline loops: CDR1 MDHEN, CDR2 SYDVKM. The germline V and J ends were trimmed by 5 bases and 3 bases, with 17 bases remaining between them. The CDR3 runs 15 residues.

This clonotype came up a few times. This chain connects TRBV9 to TRBJ2-2; 9 nucleotides match TRBD1. Germline assignment: CDR1 SGDLS and CDR2 YYNGEE. The CDR3 length is 16 residues. J was trimmed by 5 bases and V by 0 bases; bases with no gene match: 5. The CDR3 bases are TGTGCCAGCAGCGTAGATGGACAGGGGTGGACCGGGGAGCTGTTTTTT. Its translation: CASSVDGQGWTGELFF. The variable domain in full, with the rest retrieved from reference TRBV9 and TRBJ2-2, is DSGVTQTPKHLITATGQRVTLRCSPRSGDLSVYWYQQSLDQGLQFLIQYYNGEERAKGNILERFSAQQFPDLHSELNLSSLELGDSALYFCASSVDGQGWTGELFFGEGSRLTVL.

The rearrangement links TRBV28 to TRBJ1-2, with a weak D call TRBD1 (5 bases). The V and J ends lost 2 bases and 5 bases respectively, with 12 bases between them. The CDR3 spans 14 residues. In germline, CDR1 is MDHEN, CDR2 SYDVKM. The CDR3 protein is CASSLTDEGYGYTF. The CDR3 DNA follows: TGTGCCAGCAGTTTAACCGACGAGGGGTATGGCTACACCTTC.

This clonotype was detected many times. V gene TRBV20-1 combines with J gene TRBJ1-2; unclear D gene. This CDR3 has 12 amino acids. Germline loops: CDR1 DFQATT, CDR2 SNEGSKA (reference sequence). V dropped 6 bases and J dropped 7 bases, with 15 bases sitting between them. This CDR3 is CSAPTSWGGYTF. Here the CDR3 DNA reads TGCAGTGCCCCGACGTCCTGGGGTGGCTACACCTTC.

The chain has TRBV5-5 and TRBJ2-3, with a weak D call TRBD2 (5 bases). This CDR3 region has 15 residues. CDR1 SGHKS and CDR2 YYEKEE come from the germline V gene (reference sequence). Trimming removed 0 bases at V and 2 bases at J, with 10 bases between. Here the CDR3 reads CASSLGGGLTDTQYF. The CDR3 DNA reads TGTGCCAGCAGCTTGGGTGGCGGGCTCACAGATACGCAGTATTTT.

This clonotype was picked up many times. This sequence joins TRBV6-1 and TRBJ1-5, with D perhaps TRBD1 (5 bases). V lost 2 bases, J lost 2 bases, and 13 bases lay in between. Germline CDR1 MNHNS, CDR2 SASEGT. The CDR3 runs to 16 residues. The CDR3, as DNA: TGTGCCAGCAGTGAAACTCAGGGATCGGGCAATCAGCCCCAGCATTTT. Its translation: CASSETQGSGNQPQHF.

This clonotype came up many times. The chain joins TRBV7-9 to TRBJ2-5; the D is unclear. The CDR3 is 10 residues long. Germline CDR1 reads SEHNR; CDR2 reads FQNEAQ (reference sequence). Deletions cut 5 bases from V and 2 bases from J, with 0 bases between. The CDR3 DNA reads as TGTGCCAGCAGCCAAGAGACCCAGTACTTC. Encoded protein: CASSQETQYF.

This rearrangement joins TRBV29-1 to TRBJ1-3; no clear D. The CDR3 length is 14 residues. Germline V gene sequence: CDR1 SQVTM, CDR2 ANQGSEA. V was cut by 7 bases and J by 0 bases, with 13 bases left in between. DNA of the CDR3: TGCAGCGCCTCGCCGGTTTCCTCTGGAAACACCATATATTTT. This codes for CSASPVSSGNTIYF.

This chain connects TRBV14 to TRBJ2-6; perhaps TRBD2 as D (5 bases). Trimming took 0 bases from V and 2 from J, leaving 5 bases between them. Per germline, CDR1 SGHDN and CDR2 FVKESK. The CDR3 is 15 residues long. The chain's CDR3 is CASSQERAGANVLTF. DNA of the CDR3: TGTGCCAGCAGCCAAGAGAGGGCTGGGGCCAACGTCCTGACTTTC.

This clonotype was detected many times. This sequence joins TRBV7-2 and TRBJ2-7; D remains ambiguous. Germline CDR1 reads SGHTA; CDR2 reads FQGNSA. The CDR3 has 15 amino acids. Trimming left V 1 base short and J 4 bases short, with 14 bases between. As DNA, the CDR3 is TGTGCCAGCAGCTTAGTAAGCCAGTGGGTATACGAGCAGTACTTC. The encoded protein is CASSLVSQWVYEQYF.

This clonotype has ten or more counts. V usage is TRBV7-6 and J usage is TRBJ2-5; D is possibly TRBD1 (6 bases). Trimming took off 5 bases at V and 7 bases at J, with 26 bases between the two ends. The CDR3 totals 17 residues. Germline V gives CDR1 SGHVS, CDR2 FNYEAQ. This CDR3 reads CASSPRERGLRPGTQYF. CDR3 bases: TGTGCCAGCAGCCCCCGTGAAAGGGGGTTACGTCCGGGGACCCAGTACTTC. The whole variable domain, filled in from reference TRBV7-6 and TRBJ2-5, reads GAGVSQSPRYKVTKRGQDVALRCDPISGHVSLYWYRQALGQGPEFLTYFNYEAQQDKSGLPNDRFSAERPEGSISTLTIQRTEQRDSAMYRCASSPRERGLRPGTQYFGPGTRLLVL.

This clonotype was seen at least ten times. CDR3 sequence: CASSPFYGIGSEQFF. DNA for the CDR3: TGTGCCAGCAGCCCGTTCTATGGTATTGGGAGCGAGCAGTTCTTC. The genes are TRBV11-2 and TRBJ2-1, with D possibly being TRBD2 (5 bases). The length of the CDR3 is 15 residues. CDR1 SGHAT and CDR2 FQNNGV come from the germline V gene. Trimming pared 5 bases from V and 10 bases from J, leaving 21 bases between.

This clonotype appeared a single time. V and J are TRBV2 and TRBJ1-1; D not resolved. This CDR3 region has 13 residues. Germline V gene lookup returns CDR1 SNHLY and CDR2 FYNNEI. V was trimmed by 3 bases and J by 5 bases, leaving 10 bases between them. The CDR3 DNA reads TGTGCCAGCAGTGACGCCGGAGAAACTGAAGCTTTCTTT. Translating it yields CASSDAGETEAFF.

V and J are TRBV2 and TRBJ1-2, with no clear D. Germline CDR1 and CDR2: SNHLY and FYNNEI. Trimming cost V 5 bases and J 8 bases, with 21 bases left between them. This CDR3 is built from 15 residues. CDR3 amino acids: CASSPFDSRLWGYTF. The CDR3 nucleotides read TGTGCCAGCAGTCCCTTCGACTCTCGACTTTGGGGCTACACCTTC. Drawing the rest from reference TRBV2 and TRBJ1-2, the complete variable domain is EPEVTQTPSHQVTQMGQEVILRCVPISNHLYFYWYRQILGQKVEFLVSFYNNEISEKSEIFDDQFSVERPDGSNFTLKIRSTKLEDSAMYFCASSPFDSRLWGYTFGSGTRLTVV.

This clonotype was recorded many times. V gene TRBV12-3 or TRBV12-4 combines with J gene TRBJ1-3; tentatively, D is TRBD1 (5 bases). The CDR3 totals 17 residues. With 3 bases removed from V and 0 bases from J, the gap between germline ends came to 15 bases. For the CDR3, the DNA is TGTGCCAGCAGTTTTGAGAGGACAATCAACTCTGGAAACACCATATATTTT. This gives the protein CASSFERTINSGNTIYF.

V gene TRBV29-1 combines with J gene TRBJ1-1; perhaps TRBD1 as D (5 bases). Germline V gene data show CDR1 as SQVTM and CDR2 as ANQGSEA. The CDR3 spans 13 residues. Trimming pared 6 bases from V and 2 bases from J, leaving 13 bases between. The CDR3 bases are TGCAGCGTGCAGGGTTGGGATAACACTGAAGCTTTCTTT. This gives the protein CSVQGWDNTEAFF.

This clonotype was observed a handful of times. This chain joins TRBV7-6 and TRBJ2-2; 8 bases line up with TRBD1. Germline CDR1 SGHVS, CDR2 FNYEAQ. The V segment lost 4 bases and the J segment 4 bases; nucleotides outside the gene matches: 8. The CDR3 sequence is 16 residues long. CDR3 amino acids: CASSSSQGAGTGELFF. The CDR3 nucleotides are TGTGCCAGCAGCTCCTCCCAGGGGGCCGGCACCGGGGAGCTGTTTTTT.